These T cell receptor beta chains were read from a single sample in a study of T-cell memory formation after mild COVID-19. From the 5' RACE reads, TCRdb called clonotypes with MiXCR, one entry per CDR3 protein. The sample carries about 84,000 distinct CDR3 sequences, over 11% recorded once. The specimen sequenced was PBMCs or a T cell subset sorted from them (not recorded which). The receptors derive from an adult woman who had mild COVID-19 (a few samples of this study predate the infection). Cell type and time point are not known. CDR3s include the opening cysteine and the closing phenylalanine or tryptophan. D genes are given only for firm matches. Only some rows state a clone size, as once, few, many or a class for expanded clones.

J gene: TRBJ1-6
clone size: -
D gene: TRBD1
V gene: TRBV12-3/TRBV12-4
CDR3 DNA: TGTGCCAGCAGCCCGGACAGGGGTTATTCACCCCTCCACTTT
CDR3 protein: CASSPDRGYSPLHF

J gene: TRBJ2-7
clone size: -
D gene: -
V gene: TRBV7-9
CDR3 DNA: TGTGCCAGCAGCCCGGGAGTAGACAGGGCAGACTACGAGCAGTACTTC
CDR3 protein: CASSPGVDRADYEQYF

J gene: TRBJ2-1
clone size: few
D gene: TRBD1
V gene: TRBV12-3/TRBV12-4
CDR3 DNA: TGTGCCAGCAGTTTTTCCCCGGACAGGGCCTACAATGAGCAGTTCTTC
CDR3 protein: CASSFSPDRAYNEQFF

J gene: TRBJ2-5
clone size: few
D gene: TRBD2
V gene: TRBV18
CDR3 DNA: TGTGCCAGCTCACCAAAGCGGGGGGCAGAGACCCAGTACTTC
CDR3 protein: CASSPKRGAETQYF

J gene: TRBJ2-7
clone size: -
D gene: -
V gene: TRBV19
CDR3 DNA: TGTGCCAGTAGTATTTCCCCTGGACCGGGCCCCTACGAGCAGTACTTC
CDR3 protein: CASSISPGPGPYEQYF

J gene: TRBJ2-3
clone size: -
D gene: -
V gene: TRBV24-1
CDR3 DNA: TGTGCCACCAGTGATCCCGCGGAGCCGACAGATACGCAGTATTTT
CDR3 protein: CATSDPAEPTDTQYF

J gene: TRBJ2-2
clone size: -
D gene: TRBD1
V gene: TRBV9
CDR3 DNA: TGTGCCAGCAGCCCCCCGGGACAGGGTGTGGCCGGGGAGCTGTTTTTT
CDR3 protein: CASSPPGQGVAGELFF

J gene: TRBJ2-1
clone size: many
D gene: TRBD1
V gene: TRBV12-3/TRBV12-4
CDR3 DNA: TGTGCCAGCAGTTTTGGACAGGGTGGTGAGCAGTTCTTC
CDR3 protein: CASSFGQGGEQFF

J gene: TRBJ2-7
clone size: -
D gene: -
V gene: TRBV5-6
CDR3 DNA: TGTGCCAGCAGCTCCATCTTAGGGGGGACGCCAGACTACGAGCAGTACTTC
CDR3 protein: CASSSILGGTPDYEQYF

J gene: TRBJ2-1
clone size: few
D gene: TRBD1
V gene: TRBV12-3/TRBV12-4
CDR3 DNA: TGTGCCAGCAGGCGCACAGGGGTTGAGCAGTTCTTC
CDR3 protein: CASRRTGVEQFF

J gene: TRBJ2-5
clone size: few
D gene: -
V gene: TRBV12-3/TRBV12-4
CDR3 DNA: TGTGCCAGCAGCCTTAGCCCCCCCCCCTGGGGCGGAGAGACCCAGTACTTC
CDR3 protein: CASSLSPPPWGGETQYF

J gene: TRBJ1-1
clone size: few
D gene: -
V gene: TRBV6-6
CDR3 DNA: TGTGCCAGCAGTTACACCGCTGAGGGCACTGAAGCTTTCTTT
CDR3 protein: CASSYTAEGTEAFF

J gene: TRBJ2-1
clone size: -
D gene: -
V gene: TRBV7-9
CDR3 DNA: TGTGCCAGCAGCTCGATCCCAGGGATAAATGAGCAGTTCTTC
CDR3 protein: CASSSIPGINEQFF

J gene: TRBJ1-5
clone size: few
D gene: -
V gene: TRBV7-6
CDR3 DNA: TGTGCCAGCAGCTTAGAGGGGGGCATCGTCCAGCCCCAGCATTTT
CDR3 protein: CASSLEGGIVQPQHF

J gene: TRBJ2-2
clone size: -
D gene: -
V gene: TRBV29-1
CDR3 DNA: TGCAGCGTTGAAGCAGGGTCTTTCGGAACCGGGGAGCTGTTTTTT
CDR3 protein: CSVEAGSFGTGELFF

J gene: TRBJ2-1
clone size: -
D gene: TRBD1
V gene: TRBV7-3
CDR3 DNA: TGTGCCAGCAGCAACGGACAGGGGGCTCACAATGAGCAGTTCTTC
CDR3 protein: CASSNGQGAHNEQFF

J gene: TRBJ1-5
clone size: -
D gene: -
V gene: TRBV2
CDR3 DNA: TGTGCCAGCAGTGGTAGCTCAAGGCAGCCCCAGCATTTT
CDR3 protein: CASSGSSRQPQHF

J gene: TRBJ2-6
clone size: few
D gene: -
V gene: TRBV10-2
CDR3 DNA: TGCGCCAGCAGTGAGTATGGGGCCTCTGGGGCCAACGTCCTGACTTTC
CDR3 protein: CASSEYGASGANVLTF

J gene: TRBJ2-2
clone size: many
D gene: -
V gene: TRBV29-1
CDR3 DNA: TGCAGCGCCGAGAGGGCGAACACCGGGGAGCTGTTTTTT
CDR3 protein: CSAERANTGELFF

J gene: TRBJ2-3
clone size: few
D gene: TRBD2
V gene: TRBV6-5
CDR3 DNA: TGTGCCAGCAGCTCTGGGACTAGAACCACAGATACGCAGTATTTT
CDR3 protein: CASSSGTRTTDTQYF

J gene: TRBJ2-7
clone size: many
D gene: -
V gene: TRBV4-1
CDR3 DNA: TGCGCCAGCAGCCAAGGAGGAGGGACCTACGAGCAGTACTTC
CDR3 protein: CASSQGGGTYEQYF

J gene: TRBJ2-1
clone size: -
D gene: -
V gene: TRBV11-2
CDR3 DNA: TGTGCCAGCAGCTTAGGACAGCTCAATCGAGAGCAGTTCTTC
CDR3 protein: CASSLGQLNREQFF

J gene: TRBJ2-3
clone size: -
D gene: -
V gene: TRBV11-2
CDR3 DNA: TGTGCCAGCAGCTTACCCCAAAGTGGCGGACCAGATACGCAGTATTTT
CDR3 protein: CASSLPQSGGPDTQYF

J gene: TRBJ1-1
clone size: -
D gene: TRBD1
V gene: TRBV4-1
CDR3 DNA: TGCGCCAGCAGCCAAGATCCCCAGGGGGCGGTAACTGAAGCTTTCTTT
CDR3 protein: CASSQDPQGAVTEAFF

J gene: TRBJ1-6
clone size: many
D gene: TRBD1
V gene: TRBV11-2
CDR3 DNA: TGTGCCAGCAGCTTAGGGGCAGGGGGGAATTCACCCCTCCACTTT
CDR3 protein: CASSLGAGGNSPLHF

J gene: TRBJ2-1
clone size: -
D gene: -
V gene: TRBV5-1
CDR3 DNA: TGCGCCAGCAGCCCCGATCTCGGATCGGGTTACAATGAGCAGTTCTTC
CDR3 protein: CASSPDLGSGYNEQFF

J gene: TRBJ1-2
clone size: -
D gene: -
V gene: TRBV5-1
CDR3 DNA: TGCGCCAGCAGCTTTGGAGACAGCAACCCAGACGGGTATGGCTACACCTTC
CDR3 protein: CASSFGDSNPDGYGYTF

J gene: TRBJ2-7
clone size: few
D gene: -
V gene: TRBV7-2
CDR3 DNA: TGTGCCAGCAGCCTAGGGCTAACGGGACTCTACGAGCAGTACTTC
CDR3 protein: CASSLGLTGLYEQYF

J gene: TRBJ2-2
clone size: -
D gene: -
V gene: TRBV24-1
CDR3 DNA: TGTGCCACCAGTGATTCGTCCGAGCTCTTTACCGGGGAGCTGTTTTTT
CDR3 protein: CATSDSSELFTGELFF

J gene: TRBJ2-1
clone size: -
D gene: TRBD2
V gene: TRBV5-6
CDR3 DNA: TGTGCCAGCAGTTCGGAGACTAGCGTCCATGAGCAGTTCTTC
CDR3 protein: CASSSETSVHEQFF

J gene: TRBJ2-6
clone size: many
D gene: -
V gene: TRBV12-3/TRBV12-4
CDR3 DNA: TGTGCCAGCAGTTTAGAGGGTTACTCTGGGGCCAACGTCCTGACTTTC
CDR3 protein: CASSLEGYSGANVLTF

J gene: TRBJ2-7
clone size: -
D gene: TRBD1
V gene: TRBV12-3/TRBV12-4
CDR3 DNA: TGTGCCAGCAGTTTCGGGACAGGCATTGAGCAGTACTTC
CDR3 protein: CASSFGTGIEQYF

J gene: TRBJ2-4
clone size: few
D gene: -
V gene: TRBV20-1
CDR3 DNA: TGCAGTGCTAGAGATAGGGGCATCAAAAACATTCAGTACTTC
CDR3 protein: CSARDRGIKNIQYF

J gene: TRBJ2-1
clone size: few
D gene: TRBD2
V gene: TRBV4-3
CDR3 DNA: TGCGCCAGCAGCCAAGAGGGGGGACTAGGCAATGAGCAGTTCTTC
CDR3 protein: CASSQEGGLGNEQFF

J gene: TRBJ2-7
clone size: few
D gene: -
V gene: TRBV6-2/TRBV6-3
CDR3 DNA: TGTGCCAGCAGTTACACCCAACAGCGCTACGAGCAGTACTTC
CDR3 protein: CASSYTQQRYEQYF

J gene: TRBJ2-5
clone size: once
D gene: TRBD1
V gene: TRBV12-3/TRBV12-4
CDR3 DNA: TGTGCCAGCAACACAGGGGGAGAGACCCAGTACTTC
CDR3 protein: CASNTGGETQYF

J gene: TRBJ2-4
clone size: few
D gene: TRBD2
V gene: TRBV10-3
CDR3 DNA: TGTGCCATCAGTGAGTCGGGCAACAGCGGGATCCCCTCCAAAAACATTCAGTACTTC
CDR3 protein: CAISESGNSGIPSKNIQYF

J gene: TRBJ2-1
clone size: few
D gene: TRBD1
V gene: TRBV13
CDR3 DNA: TGTGCCAGCAGCTTAGGGGGACAGCGATACAATGAGCAGTTCTTC
CDR3 protein: CASSLGGQRYNEQFF

J gene: TRBJ2-3
clone size: -
D gene: -
V gene: TRBV6-2/TRBV6-3
CDR3 DNA: TGTGCCAGCAGTTTGGACGGGGCCACAGATACGCAGTATTTT
CDR3 protein: CASSLDGATDTQYF

J gene: TRBJ2-2
clone size: few
D gene: -
V gene: TRBV19
CDR3 DNA: TGTGCCAGTAGTATACGACTAGAGTATTTCGGGGAGCTGTTTTTT
CDR3 protein: CASSIRLEYFGELFF

J gene: TRBJ2-4
clone size: many
D gene: -
V gene: TRBV29-1
CDR3 DNA: TGCAGCGTTGGAGGGGGGAAGGGCAAAAACATTCAGTACTTC
CDR3 protein: CSVGGGKGKNIQYF

J gene: TRBJ2-7
clone size: -
D gene: TRBD2
V gene: TRBV12-3/TRBV12-4
CDR3 DNA: TGTGCCAGCAGCTCCTCGGCGGGAGGGCCCAACGAGCAGTACTTC
CDR3 protein: CASSSSAGGPNEQYF

J gene: TRBJ2-1
clone size: -
D gene: TRBD2
V gene: TRBV7-2
CDR3 DNA: TGTGCCAGCAGTCTTCAGCTAGCGGGAGACAATGAGCAGTTCTTC
CDR3 protein: CASSLQLAGDNEQFF

J gene: TRBJ2-1
clone size: few
D gene: TRBD2
V gene: TRBV12-3/TRBV12-4
CDR3 DNA: TGTGCCAGCAGACGGGCTAGCGGGGTTGATGAGCAGTTCTTC
CDR3 protein: CASRRASGVDEQFF

J gene: TRBJ2-3
clone size: many
D gene: -
V gene: TRBV12-3/TRBV12-4
CDR3 DNA: TGTGCCAGCCGAGCCGGGACTCTCACAGATACGCAGTATTTT
CDR3 protein: CASRAGTLTDTQYF

J gene: TRBJ2-1
clone size: -
D gene: -
V gene: TRBV12-3/TRBV12-4
CDR3 DNA: TGTGCCAGCAGTTGGACACTCTCCTACAATGAGCAGTTCTTC
CDR3 protein: CASSWTLSYNEQFF

J gene: TRBJ2-3
clone size: few
D gene: -
V gene: TRBV7-9
CDR3 DNA: TGTGCCAGCAGCTCCATCTATGGGGGGAACTGGATACCTAGCACAGATACGCAGTATTTT
CDR3 protein: CASSSIYGGNWIPSTDTQYF

J gene: TRBJ2-1
clone size: many
D gene: TRBD2
V gene: TRBV7-9
CDR3 DNA: TGTGCCAGCAGCTTGGTTCTAGCGGGAGCATACAATGAGCAGTTCTTC
CDR3 protein: CASSLVLAGAYNEQFF

J gene: TRBJ2-1
clone size: many
D gene: TRBD2
V gene: TRBV20-1
CDR3 DNA: TGCAGTGCTACCGGACTAGCTGAGTACAATGAGCAGTTCTTC
CDR3 protein: CSATGLAEYNEQFF

J gene: TRBJ2-7
clone size: -
D gene: TRBD1
V gene: TRBV13
CDR3 DNA: TGTGCCAGCAGCTTAGTGGGACAGGGGTATGGGGAGCAGTACTTC
CDR3 protein: CASSLVGQGYGEQYF

J gene: TRBJ1-5
clone size: -
D gene: -
V gene: TRBV12-3/TRBV12-4
CDR3 DNA: TGTGCCAGCAGTTTAGAGGCCAGGATGTTGCAGCCCCAGCATTTT
CDR3 protein: CASSLEARMLQPQHF

J gene: TRBJ1-2
clone size: few
D gene: TRBD1
V gene: TRBV4-3
CDR3 DNA: TGCGCCAGCAGCCAAGTCCCCGACAGGGGCGCAACGGGCTACACCTTC
CDR3 protein: CASSQVPDRGATGYTF